The 12 T cell receptor beta chains below come from one sample, sequenced in a study of blood T cells in healthy people across ages. The second PCR ran about 6 to 12 cycles with a sample-barcoded 5' primer and J-beta primers. TCRdb analysed the 5' RACE reads with MiXCR anew, one entry per CDR3 protein. The repertoire holds 650,000 to 800,000 distinct CDR3 sequences, with 52% as singletons. The source material was blood. The origin of the receptors is an elderly woman in good health.

The chain joins TRBV4-2 to TRBJ2-3; 8 positions agree with TRBD2. The CDR3 runs to 15 residues. Germline CDR1 reads LGHNA; CDR2 reads YNFKEQ. With 5 bases clipped from V and 4 bases from J, the junction kept 8 bases outside the gene matches. DNA of the CDR3: TGTGCCAGCAGCTCCCAAGCGGGGGAGCCAGATACGCAGTATTTT. It codes for CASSSQAGEPDTQYF.

A remark on this clonotype: It may be a read error: a sequence one base away is much more abundant. The chain joins TRBV11-2 to TRBJ2-7; D is unresolved. Trimming removed 3 bases from V and 5 bases from J, with 14 bases in between. Germline CDR1 reads SGHAT; CDR2 reads FQNNGV. The CDR3 spans 14 residues. This CDR3 is CASSLAGQNDEQYF. The CDR3 DNA reads TGTGCCAGCAGCTTGGCTGGTCAGAATGACGAGCAGTACTTC.

This clonotype was found a few times. A much larger clone is a single base away; this may be a read error. The V and J genes are TRBV6-6 and TRBJ2-2; 7 bases match TRBD1. J was trimmed by 6 bases and V by 5 bases; bases with no gene match: 3. Germline CDR1 MNHNY, CDR2 SVGAGI (reference sequence). There are 13 residues in the CDR3. CDR3 DNA: TGTGCCAGCAGTGTTACAGGGGCCGGGGAGCTGTTTTTT. This gives the protein CASSVTGAGELFF.

This clonotype was picked up many times. The V and J genes are TRBV28 and TRBJ2-1; TRBD2 matches 7 bases. V trimming: 3 bases; J trimming: 6 bases; junction bases outside the gene matches: 8. The germline CDR1 and CDR2 sequences are MDHEN and SYDVKM. The CDR3 is 15 residues long. The CDR3 bases are TGTGCCAGCAGTTTCGCACGTGGGAGGGTCAATGAGCAGTTCTTC. It yields the protein CASSFARGRVNEQFF.

Concerning this clonotype itself: One base away lies a much larger clone, so this may be a sequencing read error. This sequence joins TRBV6-1 and TRBJ2-7; 10 positions agree with TRBD1. The CDR3 totals 13 residues. Germline CDR1 MNHNS, CDR2 SASEGT. V was pared by 8 bases and J by 3 bases, with 4 bases of the junction left unmatched. CDR3 residues: CASRGQGCYEQYF. CDR3 nucleotide sequence: TGTGCCAGCCGGGGACAGGGGTGCTACGAGCAGTACTTC.

As to this clonotype: Possible read error: a much larger clone is one base away. The genes are TRBV20-1 and TRBJ2-1; 8 nucleotides align to TRBD1. This CDR3 has 15 amino acids. In germline, CDR1 is DFQATT, CDR2 SNEGSKA (reference sequence). The CDR3 nucleotides read TGCGGTGCTACATCAGGGGGCAAATCCTACAATGAGCAGTTCTTC. This encodes CGATSGGKSYNEQFF.

The genes are TRBV2 and TRBJ1-4, with TRBD1 matching 8 bases. V shed 7 bases and J 16 bases; nucleotides not matched to a gene: 11. This CDR3 region has 12 residues. Looked up from germline, CDR1 is SNHLY and CDR2 is FYNNEI. CDR3 sequence: CASKQGGAFPFF. The CDR3 DNA sequence: TGTGCCAGCAAACAGGGGGGTGCATTCCCGTTTTTT.

The rearrangement uses TRBV29-1 and TRBJ2-7, with unresolved D. Per the germline V gene, CDR1 is SQVTM and CDR2 is ANQGSEA. Trimming pared 6 bases from V and 0 bases from J, leaving 9 bases between. CDR3 length: 12 residues. Written as DNA, the CDR3 is TGCAGCGTGACGGTTAGCTCCTACGAGCAGTACTTC. Its protein product is CSVTVSSYEQYF.

This clonotype showed up many times. The V and J genes are TRBV2 and TRBJ2-3; 8 nucleotides agree with TRBD2. There are 16 residues in the CDR3. Trimming took 8 bases from V and 0 from J; bases not matched to a gene: 10. Per germline, CDR1 SNHLY and CDR2 FYNNEI. As DNA, the CDR3 is TGTGCCAGCTTTCCCCAAACGGGAGGGAGCACAGATACGCAGTATTTT. Amino acids: CASFPQTGGSTDTQYF.

This clonotype was observed at least ten times. The rearrangement links TRBV6-5 to TRBJ2-7, with 10 bases aligning to TRBD1. The CDR3 runs 14 residues. The germline CDR1 and CDR2 sequences are MNHEY and SVGAGI. With V trimmed by 6 bases and J by 5 bases, 7 bases remained unmatched. As DNA, the CDR3 is TGTGCCAGCAGAACCGGGACAGGGGTCCACGAGCAGTACTTC. Translating gives CASRTGTGVHEQYF.

The V gene is TRBV29-1, the J gene TRBJ1-5; D not certain. Trimming stripped 3 bases from V and 1 base from J, with 7 bases between. Germline CDR1 is SQVTM and CDR2 is ANQGSEA. This CDR3 spans 13 amino acids. The CDR3 DNA reads TGCAGCGTTGAGACAACGAGCAATCAGCCCCAGCATTTT. Protein sequence: CSVETTSNQPQHF.

The chain is built from TRBV10-3 and TRBJ2-3; no definite D call. Between the trimmed V and J ends, which lost 4 bases and 4 bases, there was a span of 12 bases. The CDR3 spans 14 residues. CDR1 is ENHRY, CDR2 SYGVKD, per germline. CDR3 coding DNA: TGTGCCATCAGTGGGGCGACGGAACCAGATACGCAGTATTTT. It translates to CAISGATEPDTQYF.